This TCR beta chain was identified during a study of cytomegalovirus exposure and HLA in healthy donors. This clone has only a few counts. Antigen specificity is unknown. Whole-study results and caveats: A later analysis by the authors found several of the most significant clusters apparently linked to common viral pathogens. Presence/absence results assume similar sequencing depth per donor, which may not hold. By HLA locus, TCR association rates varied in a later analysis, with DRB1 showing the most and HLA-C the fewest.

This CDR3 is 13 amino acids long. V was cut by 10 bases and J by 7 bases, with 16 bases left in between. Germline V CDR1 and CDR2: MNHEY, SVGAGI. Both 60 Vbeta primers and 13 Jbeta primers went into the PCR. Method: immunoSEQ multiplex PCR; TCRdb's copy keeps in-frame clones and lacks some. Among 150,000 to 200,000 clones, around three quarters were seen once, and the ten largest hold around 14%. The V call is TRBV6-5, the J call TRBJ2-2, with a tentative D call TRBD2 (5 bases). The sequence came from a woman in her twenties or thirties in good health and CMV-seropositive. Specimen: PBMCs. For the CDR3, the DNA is TGTGCCACCTTCGGAGGCGCCGGCGGGGAGCTGTTTTTT. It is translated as CATFGGAGGELFF.